The sample holds a few counts of the clone carrying this TCR beta chain. Its antigen remains unknown. The CDR3 is 13 residues long. The V gene lost 0 bases and the J gene lost 8 bases, with 11 bases spanning the gap. Germline V gene data show CDR1 as SGHRS and CDR2 as YFSETQ. Repertoires were generated with immunoSEQ multiplex PCR, while TCRdb's copy carries only in-frame clones and drops some. Among more than 300,000 clones listed, roughly 88% were seen once. The source of the sample is a study of cytomegalovirus exposure and HLA in healthy donors. Overall study findings and caveats: In vitro work confirmed that a few CMV-associated chains recognize CMV antigens. Subsequent analysis found a tendency for first-cohort TCR clusters to co-occur within the 120 or so validation repertoires.

The TCR sequence derives from a woman between 18 and 29 years old in good health and CMV-seronegative. Material: PBMCs. The gene calls are TRBV5-1 and TRBJ1-2, with D unresolved. The CDR3 DNA sequence: TGCGCCAGCAGCTTGGGGGCAGACCAGGGCTACACCTTC. This encodes CASSLGADQGYTF.